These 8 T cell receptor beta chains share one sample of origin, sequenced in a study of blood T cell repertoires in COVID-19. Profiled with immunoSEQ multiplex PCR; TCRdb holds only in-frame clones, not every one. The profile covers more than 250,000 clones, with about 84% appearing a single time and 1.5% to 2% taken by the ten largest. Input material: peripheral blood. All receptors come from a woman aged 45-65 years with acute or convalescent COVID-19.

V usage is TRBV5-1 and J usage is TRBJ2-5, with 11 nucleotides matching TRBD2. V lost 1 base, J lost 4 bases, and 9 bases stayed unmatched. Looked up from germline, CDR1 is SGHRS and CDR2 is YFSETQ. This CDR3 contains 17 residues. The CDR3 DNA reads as TGCGCCAGCAGCTTGCTCGTGGGGACTAGCGGTTTAGAGACCCAGTACTTC. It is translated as CASSLLVGTSGLETQYF.

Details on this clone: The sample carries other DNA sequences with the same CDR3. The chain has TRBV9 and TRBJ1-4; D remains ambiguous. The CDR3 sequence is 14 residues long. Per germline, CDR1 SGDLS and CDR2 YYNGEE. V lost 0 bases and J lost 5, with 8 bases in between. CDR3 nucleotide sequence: TGTGCCAGCAGCGTAGGAACCGCGAATGAAAAACTGTTTTTT. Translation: CASSVGTANEKLFF. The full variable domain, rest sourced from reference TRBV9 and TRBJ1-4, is DSGVTQTPKHLITATGQRVTLRCSPRSGDLSVYWYQQSLDQGLQFLIQYYNGEERAKGNILERFSAQQFPDLHSELNLSSLELGDSALYFCASSVGTANEKLFFGSGTQLSVL.

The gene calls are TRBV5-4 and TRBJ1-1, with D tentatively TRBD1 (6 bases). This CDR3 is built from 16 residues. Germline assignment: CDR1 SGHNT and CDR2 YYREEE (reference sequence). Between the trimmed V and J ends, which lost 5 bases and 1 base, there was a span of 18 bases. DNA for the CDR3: TGTGCCAGCAGAGCTCGGGGGGGCGCGCGGAACACTGAAGCTTTCTTT. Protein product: CASRARGGARNTEAFF.

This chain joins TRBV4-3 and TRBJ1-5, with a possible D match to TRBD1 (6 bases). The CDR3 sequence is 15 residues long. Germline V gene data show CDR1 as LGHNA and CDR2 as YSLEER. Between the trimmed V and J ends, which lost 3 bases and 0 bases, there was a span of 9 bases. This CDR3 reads CASSQDRFSNQPQHF. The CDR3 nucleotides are TGCGCCAGCAGCCAGGACAGATTTAGCAATCAGCCCCAGCATTTT.

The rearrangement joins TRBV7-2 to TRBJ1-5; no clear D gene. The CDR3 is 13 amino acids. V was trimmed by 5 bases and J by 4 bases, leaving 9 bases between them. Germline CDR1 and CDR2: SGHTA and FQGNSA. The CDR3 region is CASSLERNQPQHF. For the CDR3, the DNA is TGTGCCAGCAGCCTAGAACGGAATCAGCCCCAGCATTTT.

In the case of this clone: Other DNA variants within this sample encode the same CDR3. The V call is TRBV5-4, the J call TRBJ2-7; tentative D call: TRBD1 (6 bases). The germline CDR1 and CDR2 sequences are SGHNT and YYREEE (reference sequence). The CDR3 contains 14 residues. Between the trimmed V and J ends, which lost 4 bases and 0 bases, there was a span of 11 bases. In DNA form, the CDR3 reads TGTGCCAGCAGCCGGGACATAAGCTCCTACGAGCAGTACTTC. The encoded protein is CASSRDISSYEQYF.

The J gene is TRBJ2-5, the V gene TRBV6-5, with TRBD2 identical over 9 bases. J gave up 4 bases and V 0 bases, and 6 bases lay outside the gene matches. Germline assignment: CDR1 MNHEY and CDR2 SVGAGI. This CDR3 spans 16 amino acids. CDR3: CASSYSGGRARETQYF. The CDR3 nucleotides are TGTGCCAGCAGTTACTCTGGCGGGAGGGCCCGAGAGACCCAGTACTTC.

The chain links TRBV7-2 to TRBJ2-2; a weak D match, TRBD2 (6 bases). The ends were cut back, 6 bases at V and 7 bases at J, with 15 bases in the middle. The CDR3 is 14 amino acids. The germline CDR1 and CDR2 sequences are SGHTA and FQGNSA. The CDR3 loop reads CASSFRGRGGELFF. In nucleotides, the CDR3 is TGTGCCAGCAGTTTTCGGGGGAGAGGCGGGGAGCTGTTTTTT.